Listed here are 8 T cell receptor beta chains from one sample, sequenced in a study of cytomegalovirus exposure and HLA in healthy donors. The primer mix had 60 Vbeta and 13 Jbeta primers. Profiled with immunoSEQ multiplex PCR; TCRdb holds only in-frame clones, not every one. The profile shows about 130,000 clones, about three quarters of them singletons. Sequenced: PBMCs. These receptors all stem from a woman aged 60-75 years in good health and CMV-seropositive.

The chain couples TRBV7-9 to TRBJ1-2; no reliable D call. Germline CDR1 reads SEHNR; CDR2 reads FQNEAQ (reference sequence). The CDR3 contains 12 residues. V dropped 5 bases and J dropped 3 bases, with 7 bases sitting between them. As DNA, the CDR3 is TGTGCCAGCAGCATTACAGACTATGGCTACACCTTC. It codes for CASSITDYGYTF. Complete variable domain (other parts from reference TRBV7-9 and TRBJ1-2): DTGVSQNPRHKITKRGQNVTFRCDPISEHNRLYWYRQTLGQGPEFLTYFQNEAQLEKSRLLSDRFSAERPKGSFSTLEIQRTEQGDSAMYLCASSITDYGYTFGSGTRLTVV.

This clone was counted once. V and J are TRBV6-5 and TRBJ2-7, with 7 bases that match TRBD2. V gave up 7 bases and J gave up 3 bases; unmatched junction bases: 6. This CDR3 region has 13 residues. Germline-derived CDR1 and CDR2 are MNHEY and SVGAGI. The CDR3 loop reads CASMAGVVYEQYF. The CDR3 coding sequence is TGTGCCAGCATGGCGGGGGTAGTCTACGAGCAGTACTTC.

The CDR3 region has the DNA TGTGCCAGCAGCCAAGATTATGCAGGGCAAAGTTCACCCCTCCACTTT. Translation gives CASSQDYAGQSSPLHF. The V call is TRBV14, the J call TRBJ1-6, with D possibly matching TRBD1 (5 bases). Trimming removed 0 bases from V and 9 bases from J, with 15 bases in between. There are 16 residues in the CDR3. Germline V CDR1 and CDR2: SGHDN, FVKESK.

The chain carries TRBV11-2 and TRBJ1-2; D is perhaps TRBD1 (6 bases). The CDR3 runs 15 residues. Germline V gives CDR1 SGHAT, CDR2 FQNNGV. V gave up 3 bases and J gave up 3 bases, with 14 bases separating them. CDR3 amino acids: CASSFRGGAHYGYTF. For the CDR3, the DNA is TGTGCCAGCAGCTTCCGAGGGGGGGCTCACTATGGCTACACCTTC.

The chain links TRBV5-5 to TRBJ1-4; unclear D gene. The CDR3 totals 14 residues. V lost 0 bases and J lost 8, with 11 bases in between. The germline CDR1 and CDR2 sequences are SGHKS and YYEKEE (reference sequence). CDR3 amino acids: CASSLGAWIEKLFF. CDR3 nucleotides: TGTGCCAGCAGCTTGGGGGCGTGGATCGAAAAACTGTTTTTT.

The CDR3 spells CASSQGTGTYEQYF. The CDR3 DNA is TGTGCCAGCTCACAGGGAACAGGGACCTACGAGCAGTACTTC. The chain links TRBV18 to TRBJ2-7, with D perhaps matching TRBD1 (6 bases). Deletions cut 4 bases from V and 2 bases from J, with 12 bases between. This CDR3 comprises 14 residues. CDR1 is KGHSH and CDR2 is LQKENI in the germline V gene. Based on the CDR3 plus reference TRBV18 and TRBJ2-7, the full variable domain is NAGVMQNPRHLVRRRGQEARLRCSPMKGHSHVYWYRQLPEEGLKFMVYLQKENIIDESGMPKERFSAEFPKEGPSILRIQQVVRGDSAAYFCASSQGTGTYEQYFGPGTRLTVT.

This chain uses TRBV5-1 with TRBJ2-7; possibly TRBD2 for D (5 bases). This CDR3 contains 15 residues. Germline assignment: CDR1 SGHRS and CDR2 YFSETQ. Trimming removed 0 bases at V and 3 bases at J, with 13 bases between. CDR3 nucleotides: TGCGCCAGCAGCTTGGTGTACGGGGAGCACTACGAGCAGTACTTC. It specifies CASSLVYGEHYEQYF.

CDR3 protein: CASSRTDSGANVLTF. The CDR3 DNA reads as TGTGCCAGCAGCCGGACTGACTCTGGGGCCAACGTCCTGACTTTC. V usage is TRBV27 and J usage is TRBJ2-6, with a weak D call TRBD2 (5 bases). The germline CDR1 and CDR2 sequences are MNHEY and SMNVEV (reference sequence). The CDR3 has 15 amino acids. The ends were cut back, 6 bases at V and 0 bases at J, with 9 bases in the middle.